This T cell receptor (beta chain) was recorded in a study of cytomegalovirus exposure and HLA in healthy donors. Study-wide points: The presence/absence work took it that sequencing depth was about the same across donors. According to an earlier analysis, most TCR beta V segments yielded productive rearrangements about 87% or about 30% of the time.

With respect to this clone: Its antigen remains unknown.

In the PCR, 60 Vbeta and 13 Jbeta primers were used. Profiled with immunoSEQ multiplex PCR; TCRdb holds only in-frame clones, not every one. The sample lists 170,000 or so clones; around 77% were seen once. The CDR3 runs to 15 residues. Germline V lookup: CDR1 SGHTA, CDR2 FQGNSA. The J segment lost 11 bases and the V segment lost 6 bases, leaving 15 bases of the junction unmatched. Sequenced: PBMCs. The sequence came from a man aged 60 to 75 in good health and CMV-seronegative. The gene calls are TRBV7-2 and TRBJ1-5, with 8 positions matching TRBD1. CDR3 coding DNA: TGTGCCAGCAGTCCTACGGACAGGGTCCTAGGGGCCCAGCATTTT. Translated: CASSPTDRVLGAQHF.